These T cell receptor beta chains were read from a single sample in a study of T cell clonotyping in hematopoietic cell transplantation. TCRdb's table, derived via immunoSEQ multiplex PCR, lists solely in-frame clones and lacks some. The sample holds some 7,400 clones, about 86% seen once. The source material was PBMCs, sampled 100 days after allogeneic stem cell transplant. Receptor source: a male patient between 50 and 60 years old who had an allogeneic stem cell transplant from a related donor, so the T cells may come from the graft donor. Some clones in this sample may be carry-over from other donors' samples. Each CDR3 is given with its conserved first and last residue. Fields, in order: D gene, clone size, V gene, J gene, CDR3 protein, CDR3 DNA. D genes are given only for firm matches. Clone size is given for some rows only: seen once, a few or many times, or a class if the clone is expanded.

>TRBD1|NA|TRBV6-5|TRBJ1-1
CASSYLGTGGTEAFF
TGTGCCAGCAGTTACCTAGGGACAGGGGGAACTGAAGCTTTCTTT
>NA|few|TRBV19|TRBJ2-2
CASSTAQGIMTGELFF
TGTGCCAGTAGTACTGCGCAGGGTATTATGACCGGGGAGCTGTTTTTT
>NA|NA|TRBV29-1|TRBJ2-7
CSVEKTYEQYF
TGCAGCGTTGAGAAAACCTACGAGCAGTACTTC
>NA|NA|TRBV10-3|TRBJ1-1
CAIRPRTEDTEAFF
TGTGCCATCAGGCCACGGACAGAAGACACTGAAGCTTTCTTT
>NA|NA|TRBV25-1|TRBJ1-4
CATAPGGGAGEKLFF
TGTGCCACGGCCCCCGGCGGGGGGGCGGGTGAAAAACTGTTTTTT
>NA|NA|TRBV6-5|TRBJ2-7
CASSYSPGREQYF
TGTGCCAGCAGTTACTCCCCCGGGCGCGAGCAGTACTTC
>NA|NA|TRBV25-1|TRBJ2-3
CASTTGDTQYF
TGTGCCAGCACCACGGGGGATACGCAGTATTTT
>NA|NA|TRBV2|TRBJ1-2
CASKGGYTF
TGTGCCAGCAAGGGTGGCTACACCTTC
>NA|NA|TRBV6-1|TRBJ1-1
CASSLGRTEAFF
TGTGCCAGCAGTCTCGGACGGACAGAAGCTTTCTTT
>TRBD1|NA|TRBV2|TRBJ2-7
CASSDITGGRYEQYF
TGTGCCAGCAGTGATATCACAGGGGGCAGGTACGAGCAGTACTTC
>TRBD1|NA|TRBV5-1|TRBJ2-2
CASSPGGRELFF
TGCGCCAGCAGCCCAGGGGGCAGGGAGCTGTTTTTT
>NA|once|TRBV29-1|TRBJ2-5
CSGTGPEGAQYF
TGCAGCGGGACGGGACCCGAGGGGGCCCAGTACTTC
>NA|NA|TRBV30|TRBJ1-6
CAWVHKDRSPLHF
TGTGCCTGGGTTCACAAAGATCGTTCACCCCTCCACTTT
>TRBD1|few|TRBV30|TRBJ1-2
CAWSVTLGQRDGYTF
TGTGCCTGGAGCGTGACCCTGGGACAGCGAGATGGCTACACCTTC
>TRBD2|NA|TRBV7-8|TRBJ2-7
CASSYTSGAAYEQYF
TGTGCCAGCAGCTATACTAGCGGGGCAGCCTACGAGCAGTACTTC
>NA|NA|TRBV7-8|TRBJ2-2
CASSLVRSPTRNTGELFF
TGTGCCAGCAGCTTAGTTAGGTCCCCGACACGGAATACCGGGGAGCTGTTTTTT
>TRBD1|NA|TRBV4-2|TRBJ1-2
CASSQVNRGPEGYTF
TGTGCCAGCAGCCAGGTTAACAGGGGGCCAGAAGGCTACACCTTC
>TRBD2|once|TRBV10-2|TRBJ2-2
CASSLAGDTGELFF
TGCGCCAGCAGCCTAGCGGGAGACACCGGGGAGCTGTTTTTT
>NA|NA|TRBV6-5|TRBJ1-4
CASSPPNSNEKLFF
TGTGCCAGCAGCCCCCCGAACAGCAATGAAAAACTGTTTTTT
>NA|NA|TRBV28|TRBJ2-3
CASSLGGTTVGDTQYF
TGTGCCAGCAGTTTAGGCGGGACCACGGTTGGAGATACGCAGTATTTT
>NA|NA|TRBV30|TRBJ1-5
CAWRGGGNQPQHF
TGTGCCTGGAGAGGAGGGGGCAATCAGCCCCAGCATTTT
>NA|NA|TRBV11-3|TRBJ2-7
CASSSVLGLTYEQYF
TGTGCCAGCAGCTCAGTACTGGGGTTGACCTACGAGCAGTACTTC
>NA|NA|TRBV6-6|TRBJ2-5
CASSYSVQYQETQYF
TGTGCCAGCAGTTACTCTGTCCAGTACCAAGAGACCCAGTACTTC
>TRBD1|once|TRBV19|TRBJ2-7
CASSIAYRTGVVYEQYF
TGTGCCAGTAGTATAGCCTACCGGACAGGGGTGGTCTACGAGCAGTACTTC
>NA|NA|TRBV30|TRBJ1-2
CAWSRQDGTGYTF
TGTGCCTGGAGTCGACAGGATGGAACTGGCTACACCTTC
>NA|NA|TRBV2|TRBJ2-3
CASTWTGRAGVGTQYF
TGTGCCAGCACCTGGACAGGGAGGGCCGGGGTAGGTACGCAGTATTTT
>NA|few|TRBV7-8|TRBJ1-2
CASSLGTTQGGYTF
TGTGCCAGCAGCTTAGGGACAACCCAGGGGGGCTACACCTTC
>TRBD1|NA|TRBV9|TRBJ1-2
CASSGDRVPNYGYTF
TGTGCCAGCAGCGGGGACAGAGTTCCTAACTATGGCTACACCTTC
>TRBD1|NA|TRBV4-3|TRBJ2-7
CASSLDRAYEQYF
TGCGCCAGCAGCCTAGACAGGGCCTACGAGCAGTACTTC
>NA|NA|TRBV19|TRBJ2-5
CASSMVVQETQYF
TGTGCCAGTAGTATGGTAGTCCAAGAGACCCAGTACTTC
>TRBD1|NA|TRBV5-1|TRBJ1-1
CASSLQGMANTEAFF
TGCGCCAGCAGCTTACAGGGGATGGCGAACACTGAAGCTTTCTTT
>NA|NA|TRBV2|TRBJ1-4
CASSGGLTGPNEKLFF
TGTGCCAGCAGTGGGGGGTTGACAGGCCCTAATGAAAAACTGTTTTTT
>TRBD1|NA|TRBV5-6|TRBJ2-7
CASSLNQYRDRTYEQYF
TGTGCCAGCAGCTTGAATCAGTACCGGGACAGAACCTACGAGCAGTACTTC
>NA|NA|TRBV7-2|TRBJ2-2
CASSPSHPGELFF
TGTGCCAGCAGCCCAAGCCATCCCGGGGAGCTGTTTTTT
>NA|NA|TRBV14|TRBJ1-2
CASSQEEAYGYTF
TGTGCCAGCAGCCAAGAAGAAGCATATGGCTACACCTTC
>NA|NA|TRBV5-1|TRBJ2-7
CASSLDRTRASYEQYF
TGCGCCAGCAGCTTGGACCGGACAAGGGCTTCCTACGAGCAGTACTTC
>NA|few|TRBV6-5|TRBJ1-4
CASSQRGTSGEKLFF
TGTGCCAGCAGTCAACGGGGTACCTCGGGTGAAAAACTGTTTTTT
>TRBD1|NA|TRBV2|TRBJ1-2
CASTKVPTGIHGYTF
TGTGCCAGCACCAAAGTCCCGACAGGGATTCATGGCTACACCTTC
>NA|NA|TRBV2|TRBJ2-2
CASSAADLAPGELFF
TGTGCCAGCAGTGCGGCGGACCTGGCTCCCGGGGAGCTGTTTTTT
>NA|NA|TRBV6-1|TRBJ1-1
CASRSGQYEAFF
TGTGCCAGCAGGTCGGGACAATATGAAGCTTTCTTT
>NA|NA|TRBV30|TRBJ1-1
CAWLFSTEAFF
TGTGCCTGGCTATTTAGCACTGAAGCTTTTTTT
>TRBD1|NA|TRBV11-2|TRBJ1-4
CASSLTGVDEKLFF
TGTGCCAGCAGCTTAACAGGGGTAGATGAAAAACTGTTTTTT
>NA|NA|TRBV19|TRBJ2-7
CASSNTVYEQYF
TGTGCCAGTAGCAACACAGTCTACGAGCAGTACTTC
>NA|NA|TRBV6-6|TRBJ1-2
CASSDNPGYTF
TGTGCCAGCAGTGACAACCCTGGCTACACCTTC
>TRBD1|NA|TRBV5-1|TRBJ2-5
CASSRGQGREETQYF
TGCGCCAGCAGCCGTGGACAGGGCAGGGAAGAGACCCAGTACTTC
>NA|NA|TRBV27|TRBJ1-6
CASSTYLSSYNSPLHF
TGTGCCAGCAGTACCTACCTAAGCTCCTATAATTCACCTCTCCACTTT
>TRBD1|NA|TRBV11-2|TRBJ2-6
CASSEEGQGKIGANVLTF
TGTGCCAGCAGTGAGGAGGGACAGGGCAAAATCGGGGCCAACGTCCTGACTTTC
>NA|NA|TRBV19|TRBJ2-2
CASRDGANTGELFF
TGTGCCAGTAGGGACGGAGCGAACACCGGGGAGCTGTTTTTT
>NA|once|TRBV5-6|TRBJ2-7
CASSVDSRYEQYF
TGCGCCAGCAGCGTGGACAGTCGCTACGAGCAGTACTTC
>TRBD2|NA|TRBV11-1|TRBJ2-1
CASSRTSGYSYNEQFF
TGTGCCAGCAGCAGGACTAGCGGATACTCCTACAATGAGCAGTTCTTC
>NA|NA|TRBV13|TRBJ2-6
CASSPQGANVLTF
TGTGCCAGCAGCCCCCAGGGGGCCAACGTCCTGACTTTC
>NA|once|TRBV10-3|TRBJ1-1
CAISEGNTEAFF
TGTGCCATCAGTGAGGGGAACACTGAAGCTTTCTTT
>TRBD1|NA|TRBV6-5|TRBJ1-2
CASSSRDRDIYGYTF
TGCGCCAGCAGTTCACGGGACAGGGATATCTATGGCTACACCTTC
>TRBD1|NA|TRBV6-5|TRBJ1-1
CASSMDRVKTEAFF
TGTGCCAGCAGCATGGACAGGGTAAAAACTGAAGCTTTCTTT
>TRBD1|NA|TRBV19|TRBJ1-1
CASSRDRLNTEAFF
TGTGCCAGTAGTAGGGACAGATTGAACACTGAAGCTTTCTTT
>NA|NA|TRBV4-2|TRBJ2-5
CASSQAAPGETQYF
TGTGCCAGCAGCCAAGCCGCCCCGGGGGAGACCCAGTACTTC
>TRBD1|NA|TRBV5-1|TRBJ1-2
CASSTGTEPGYTF
TGCGCCAGCAGCACCGGGACAGAGCCTGGCTACACCTTC
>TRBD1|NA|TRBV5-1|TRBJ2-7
CASSLGTGGFTEQYF
TGCGCCAGCAGCTTGGGGACAGGGGGCTTCACCGAGCAGTACTTC
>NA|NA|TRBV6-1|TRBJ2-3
CASSDRGPDTQYF
TGTGCCAGCAGTGACAGGGGTCCAGATACGCAGTATTTT